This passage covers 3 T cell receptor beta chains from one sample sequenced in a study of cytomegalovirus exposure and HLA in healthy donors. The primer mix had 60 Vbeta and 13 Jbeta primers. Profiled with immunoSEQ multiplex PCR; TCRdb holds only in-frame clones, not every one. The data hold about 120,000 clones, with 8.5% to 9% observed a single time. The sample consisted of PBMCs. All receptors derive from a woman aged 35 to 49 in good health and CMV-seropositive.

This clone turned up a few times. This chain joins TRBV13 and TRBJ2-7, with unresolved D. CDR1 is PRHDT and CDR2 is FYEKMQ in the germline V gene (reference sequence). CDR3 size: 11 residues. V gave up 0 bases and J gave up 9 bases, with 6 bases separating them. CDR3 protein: CASSLGPGQYF. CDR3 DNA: TGTGCCAGCAGCTTAGGTCCGGGGCAGTACTTC. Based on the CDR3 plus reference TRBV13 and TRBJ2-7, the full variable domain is AAGVIQSPRHLIKEKRETATLKCYPIPRHDTVYWYQQGPGQDPQFLISFYEKMQSDKGSIPDRFSAQQFSDYHSELNMSSLELGDSALYFCASSLGPGQYFGPGTRLTVT.

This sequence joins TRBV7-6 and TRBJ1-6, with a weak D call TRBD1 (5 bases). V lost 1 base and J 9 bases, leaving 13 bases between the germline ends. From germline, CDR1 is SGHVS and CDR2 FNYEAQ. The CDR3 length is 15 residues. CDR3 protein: CASSLVRQGGSPLHF. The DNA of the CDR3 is TGTGCCAGCAGCTTAGTTAGGCAGGGTGGTTCACCCCTCCACTTT.

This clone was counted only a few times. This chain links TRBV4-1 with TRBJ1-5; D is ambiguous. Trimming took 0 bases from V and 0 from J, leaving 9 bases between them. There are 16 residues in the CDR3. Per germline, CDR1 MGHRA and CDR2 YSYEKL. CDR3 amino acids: CASSQEQTDSNQPQHF. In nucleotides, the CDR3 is TGCGCCAGCAGCCAAGAACAAACAGATAGCAATCAGCCCCAGCATTTT.